The rows below give T cell receptor beta chains drawn from one sample of a study of cytomegalovirus exposure and HLA in healthy donors. Repertoires were generated with immunoSEQ multiplex PCR, while TCRdb's copy carries only in-frame clones and drops some. Here the sample spans about 270,000 clones, roughly 70% being singletons. Sample: PBMCs. The receptors stem from a female donor in good health and CMV-seronegative. Both conserved end residues are part of each CDR3. Fields, in order: J gene, V gene, CDR3 length, CDR3 protein.

j_call: TRBJ2-7; v_call: TRBV7-2; cdr3_length: 15; cdr3_aa: CASAGLTQASYEQYF
j_call: TRBJ1-1; v_call: TRBV27; cdr3_length: 14; cdr3_aa: CASRAFGAPTEAFF
j_call: TRBJ1-6; v_call: TRBV6-5; cdr3_length: 16; cdr3_aa: CASSYSGQGYNSPLHF
j_call: TRBJ2-5; v_call: TRBV5-4; cdr3_length: 16; cdr3_aa: CASSGGARGGGETQYF
j_call: TRBJ2-7; v_call: TRBV29-1; cdr3_length: 16; cdr3_aa: CSALRTGTVSSYEQYF
j_call: TRBJ1-1; v_call: TRBV7-9; cdr3_length: 15; cdr3_aa: CASSLGDRLNTEAFF
j_call: TRBJ1-1; v_call: TRBV29-1; cdr3_length: 16; cdr3_aa: CSVVPPTGGRNTEAFF
j_call: TRBJ2-7; v_call: TRBV18; cdr3_length: 13; cdr3_aa: CASSPQGDYEQYF
j_call: TRBJ1-3; v_call: TRBV10-3; cdr3_length: 15; cdr3_aa: CATTRTGGDGNTIYF
j_call: TRBJ1-1; v_call: TRBV9; cdr3_length: 15; cdr3_aa: CASSPRQGEVTEAFF
j_call: TRBJ2-7; v_call: TRBV15; cdr3_length: 13; cdr3_aa: CATSRKSVSEQYF
j_call: TRBJ2-1; v_call: TRBV7-6; cdr3_length: 14; cdr3_aa: CASSYRQGANEQFF
j_call: TRBJ2-3; v_call: TRBV30; cdr3_length: 8; cdr3_aa: CAWSYPYF
j_call: TRBJ2-7; v_call: TRBV6-5; cdr3_length: 15; cdr3_aa: CASSYSGEGPREQYF
j_call: TRBJ2-7; v_call: TRBV18; cdr3_length: 17; cdr3_aa: CASSHYGRQKNLYEQYF
j_call: TRBJ1-2; v_call: TRBV30; cdr3_length: 14; cdr3_aa: CAWSPQGTAYGYTF
j_call: TRBJ2-7; v_call: TRBV7-2; cdr3_length: 15; cdr3_aa: CASSKSRDRGYEQYF
j_call: TRBJ2-7; v_call: TRBV7-2; cdr3_length: 13; cdr3_aa: CASSLPVSYEQYF
j_call: TRBJ1-1; v_call: TRBV4-1; cdr3_length: 15; cdr3_aa: CASSQVGQKNTEAFF
j_call: TRBJ1-3; v_call: TRBV5-1; cdr3_length: 14; cdr3_aa: CASSLGGTPDTIYF
j_call: TRBJ2-7; v_call: TRBV11-2; cdr3_length: 14; cdr3_aa: CASSLPRSDYEQYF
j_call: TRBJ1-5; v_call: TRBV28; cdr3_length: 16; cdr3_aa: CASSLTGDYSNQPQHF